Shown below are 3 T cell receptor beta chains from a single sample sequenced in a study of beta chain features in type 1 diabetes. All of the isolated RNA was reverse transcribed, so expressed TCRB transcripts were sequenced. TCRdb's copy holds only in-frame clones and misses some; the assay was immunoSEQ multiplex PCR. The sample lists around 250,000 clones, about 30% occurring once. The sample consisted of central memory CD4+ T cells from blood. These TCRs come from a young man in good health.

This clone has only a few counts. V and J are TRBV7-9 and TRBJ2-1; no reliable D call. V was cut by 5 bases and J by 10 bases, with 9 bases left in between. Germline CDR1 reads SEHNR; CDR2 reads FQNEAQ (reference sequence). The length of the CDR3 is 11 residues. The CDR3 is CASSQVREQFF. DNA for the CDR3: TGTGCCAGCAGCCAGGTTCGGGAGCAGTTCTTC.

The chain uses TRBV15 and TRBJ2-1; no firm D call. The CDR3 contains 15 residues. V dropped 3 bases and J dropped 0 bases, with 9 bases sitting between them. The V gene's germline CDR1 is LNHNV and CDR2 YYDKDF (reference sequence). CDR3 sequence reads: CATSRLVPSYNEQFF. CDR3 bases: TGTGCCACCAGCAGGTTGGTACCCTCCTACAATGAGCAGTTCTTC.

The sample holds a few counts of this clone. The chain has TRBV27 and TRBJ2-7, with D perhaps TRBD2 (6 bases). V was shortened by 0 bases and J by 11 bases, with 20 bases between the two germline ends. The length of the CDR3 is 15 residues. Germline V CDR1 and CDR2: MNHEY, SMNVEV (reference sequence). The CDR3 DNA is TGTGCCAGCAGTTTATCGGAACAGGCGGGACGGGTTAAGTACTTC. As protein: CASSLSEQAGRVKYF.